This T cell receptor (beta chain) stems from a study of T-cell memory formation after mild COVID-19. Study-wide results and limits: Cross-reactive memory apparently joined, as some responding clones appeared in pre-infection memory. Later expanders leaned CD4+, whereas day 15 to 85 contracting clones were balanced CD4/CD8. Contracting clones localized mainly to CM and EM when CD4+ and mainly to EMRA when CD8+.

CDR1 is LNHNV and CDR2 is YYDKDF in the germline V gene (reference sequence). The CDR3 has 14 residues. The V and J ends lost 0 bases and 4 bases, in that order; junction bases with no gene match: 3. On this clonotype: As yet, its antigen is unknown.

5'RACE with constant-segment primers built TCRalpha and TCRbeta cDNA libraries with UMIs. In TCRdb, the 5' RACE reads were re-called with MiXCR into one record per CDR3 protein. Among roughly 550,000 distinct CDR3 sequences listed, about a fifth were seen once. This clonotype originated in an adult woman who had mild COVID-19 (a few samples of this study predate the infection). Cell type and time point are not known. The genes are TRBV15 and TRBJ2-7; 7 bases are a match to TRBD1. The sequenced material came from PBMCs or a T cell subset sorted from them (not recorded which). CDR3 DNA sequence: TGTGCCACCAGCAGAGATGGGGGACAGTACGAGCAGTACTTC. Its protein is CATSRDGGQYEQYF.